This TCR beta chain came from a study of T cell repertoires in cytomegalovirus infection. Across the whole study: Indicated by public TCR beta signatures were CMV infection and matching HLA type.

Germline V gene data show CDR1 as MDHEN and CDR2 as SYDVKM. This CDR3 spans 18 amino acids. The V segment lost 1 base and the J segment 5 bases; nucleotides outside the gene matches: 11. Each CDR3 protein gets one entry after TCRdb re-called the reads with MiXCR. Here the sample spans some 100,000 distinct CDR3 sequences, roughly a quarter being singletons. This clonotype came up a few times. Its antigen is unknown. Findings of the study overall: Adding up the frequency of public TCR beta families identified people who carried CMV plus the relevant HLA.

The specimen was CD8+ T cells from PBMCs. The J gene is TRBJ2-4, the V gene TRBV28; TRBD1 matches 10 bases. The sequence derives from a human donor in good health (CMV status not recorded). Some clones in this sample may be carry-over from other donors' samples. The CDR3 coding sequence is TGTGCCAGCAGTTTATCGACAGGGGGCCTATTGGGCGAAAACATTCAGTACTTC. It is translated as CASSLSTGGLLGENIQYF.